A single sample gave rise to the 31 T cell receptor beta chains below, sequenced in a study of blood T cell repertoires in COVID-19. Repertoires were generated with immunoSEQ multiplex PCR, while TCRdb's copy carries only in-frame clones and drops some. This table has some 73,000 clones, 85% to 90% appearing once. Material: peripheral blood. The receptors derive from a woman older than 75 with active or convalescent COVID-19.

This chain uses TRBV5-1 with TRBJ1-1; the D gene is possibly TRBD1 (5 bases). Germline values: CDR1 SGHRS, CDR2 YFSETQ. The CDR3 loop spans 15 amino acids. V was shortened by 0 bases and J by 5 bases, with 14 bases between the two germline ends. CDR3 residues: CASSLVAREGTEAFF. The CDR3 nucleotides are TGCGCCAGCAGCTTGGTCGCCAGGGAGGGAACTGAAGCTTTCTTT.

The chain joins TRBV6-1 to TRBJ1-6; the D gene is possibly TRBD1 (6 bases). The length of the CDR3 is 14 residues. Trimming pared 1 base from V and 9 bases from J, leaving 10 bases between. The germline gives CDR1 MNHNS, CDR2 SASEGT. The CDR3 spells CASSEVRGSSPLHF. DNA for the CDR3: TGTGCCAGCAGTGAAGTCAGGGGAAGTTCACCCCTCCACTTT.

The chain uses TRBV7-8 and TRBJ1-2; tentative D call: TRBD1 (5 bases). The CDR3 loop spans 15 amino acids. Germline assignment: CDR1 SGHVS and CDR2 FQNEAQ. V was trimmed by 4 bases and J by 4 bases, leaving 16 bases between them. CDR3 nucleotides: TGTGCCAGCAGCTCGAGATTCCAGGGTGCCTATGGCTACACCTTC. Amino acid sequence: CASSSRFQGAYGYTF. Variable domain in full (rest from reference TRBV7-8 and TRBJ1-2): GAGVSQSPRYKVAKRGQDVALRCDPISGHVSLFWYQQALGQGPEFLTYFQNEAQLDKSGLPSDRFFAERPEGSVSTLKIQRTQQEDSAVYLCASSSRFQGAYGYTFGSGTRLTVV.

The chain is built from TRBV10-3 and TRBJ2-3; possibly TRBD1 for D (5 bases). Germline V CDR1 and CDR2: ENHRY, SYGVKD. V was shortened by 4 bases and J by 7 bases, with 12 bases between the two germline ends. CDR3 length: 13 amino acids. The CDR3 nucleotides read TGTGCCATCAGTGGTAACGGACAAAATACGCAGTATTTT. Translation gives CAISGNGQNTQYF.

The rearrangement links TRBV7-3 to TRBJ2-1; D is uncertain. CDR3 size: 13 residues. Trimming cost V 1 base and J 7 bases, with 8 bases left between them. Germline CDR1 is SGHTA and CDR2 is FQGTGA. The CDR3: CASSLNSANEQFF. The CDR3 bases are TGTGCCAGCAGCTTAAATTCAGCGAATGAGCAGTTCTTC.

A single count supports this clone. The chain joins TRBV19 to TRBJ1-5; tentatively, D is TRBD1 (6 bases). The V end was cut by 4 bases, the J end by 4 bases, with 11 bases between. In germline, CDR1 is LNHDA, CDR2 SQIVND (reference sequence). The CDR3 length is 14 residues. DNA for the CDR3: TGTGCCAGTAGTAATATTCAGGGGAATCAGCCCCAGCATTTT. Protein sequence: CASSNIQGNQPQHF.

This chain joins TRBV10-3 and TRBJ1-1; no firm D call. The CDR3 has 14 amino acids. Trimming left V 3 bases short and J 2 bases short, with 10 bases between. In germline, CDR1 is ENHRY, CDR2 SYGVKD. In DNA form, the CDR3 reads TGTGCCATCAGTGACGCGGAAGGAAACACTGAAGCTTTCTTT. Encoded protein: CAISDAEGNTEAFF.

The J gene is TRBJ1-1, the V gene TRBV28; 9 bases fit TRBD1. The CDR3 is made up of 15 amino acids. V lost 6 bases and J lost 4; bases outside the gene matches: 9. Per germline, CDR1 MDHEN and CDR2 SYDVKM. The CDR3 region has the DNA TGTGCCAGCAGCCCTGGACAGGGGTTCGGCACTGAAGCTTTCTTT. Its protein product is CASSPGQGFGTEAFF.

The V and J genes are TRBV6-6 and TRBJ1-5; D uncertain. CDR1 MNHNY and CDR2 SVGAGI come from the germline V gene (reference sequence). CDR3 length equals 14 residues. The V end was cut by 6 bases, the J end by 1 base, with 10 bases between. The CDR3 DNA follows: TGTGCCAGCAGAGTCAACTACAGCAATCAGCCCCAGCATTTT. Its translation is CASRVNYSNQPQHF.

The chain links TRBV18 to TRBJ1-5; D remains unclear. Germline CDR1 is KGHSH and CDR2 is LQKENI. V was cut by 5 bases and J by 8 bases, with 16 bases left in between. The CDR3 has 14 residues. CDR3 DNA: TGTGCCAGCTCAACGAGACAACTCATTGAGCCCCAGCATTTT. This encodes CASSTRQLIEPQHF.

This sequence joins TRBV7-2 and TRBJ1-2; D is unclear. The CDR3 loop spans 13 amino acids. V was shortened by 5 bases and J by 4 bases, with 11 bases between the two germline ends. Germline assignment: CDR1 SGHTA and CDR2 FQGNSA. CDR3 DNA: TGTGCCAGCAGCCCCCAGGTGGGCTATGGCTACACCTTC. This encodes CASSPQVGYGYTF.

The gene calls are TRBV10-3 and TRBJ2-7; D call uncertain. Per germline, CDR1 ENHRY and CDR2 SYGVKD. This CDR3 contains 15 residues. Trimming shortened V by 4 bases and J by 3 bases, and 16 bases separated the two germline ends. This CDR3 reads CAISAILGRHYEQYF. CDR3 DNA: TGTGCCATCAGTGCCATTTTGGGCAGACACTACGAGCAGTACTTC.

The chain combines TRBV4-1 with TRBJ1-1; 8 bases agree with TRBD1. CDR1 MGHRA and CDR2 YSYEKL come from the germline V gene. Trimming at V came to 7 bases and at J to 0 bases, leaving 7 bases not matched to a gene. The CDR3 is 15 residues long. This CDR3 reads CASTGTGNMNTEAFF. The CDR3 DNA reads as TGCGCCAGCACGGGGACAGGAAACATGAACACTGAAGCTTTCTTT.

V usage is TRBV29-1 and J usage is TRBJ2-1, with D possibly TRBD2 on 5 matching bases. The V end was cut by 4 bases, the J end by 7 bases, with 14 bases between. This CDR3 has 13 amino acids. Germline-derived CDR1 and CDR2 are SQVTM and ANQGSEA. The DNA of the CDR3 is TGCAGCGTTGCCGGGGATTTAATTAATGAGCAGTTCTTC. Translated: CSVAGDLINEQFF.

The rearrangement links TRBV11-1 to TRBJ2-7; D perhaps matches TRBD2 (5 bases). Germline V lookup: CDR1 SGHAT, CDR2 FQDESV (reference sequence). With 5 bases removed from V and 0 bases from J, the gap between germline ends came to 17 bases. CDR3 length: 16 residues. CDR3 in amino acids: CASSPRGELSSYEQYF. CDR3 DNA: TGTGCCAGCAGCCCCCGTGGGGAGTTGAGCTCCTACGAGCAGTACTTC. The full variable domain, rest sourced from reference TRBV11-1 and TRBJ2-7, is EAEVAQSPRYKITEKSQAVAFWCDPISGHATLYWYRQILGQGPELLVQFQDESVVDDSQLPKDRFSAERLKGVDSTLKIQPAELGDSAMYLCASSPRGELSSYEQYFGPGTRLTVT.

The chain carries TRBV2 and TRBJ2-3, with 9 bases identical to TRBD2. Trimming at V came to 7 bases and at J to 2 bases, leaving 13 bases not matched to a gene. This CDR3 comprises 17 residues. Germline CDR1 reads SNHLY; CDR2 reads FYNNEI. CDR3 DNA: TGTGCCAGCACCAAGGAGCAGCTAGCGGGGAACACAGATACGCAGTATTTT. Its protein product is CASTKEQLAGNTDTQYF. Drawing the rest from reference TRBV2 and TRBJ2-3, the complete variable domain is EPEVTQTPSHQVTQMGQEVILRCVPISNHLYFYWYRQILGQKVEFLVSFYNNEISEKSEIFDDQFSVERPDGSNFTLKIRSTKLEDSAMYFCASTKEQLAGNTDTQYFGPGTRLTVL.

This chain joins TRBV27 and TRBJ1-5; a weak D match, TRBD1 (6 bases). Trimming removed 8 bases from V and 0 bases from J, with 14 bases in between. Germline CDR1 reads MNHEY; CDR2 reads SMNVEV (reference sequence). This CDR3 is built from 15 residues. The CDR3 region is CASLPGVYSNQPQHF. CDR3 coding DNA: TGTGCCAGCCTCCCAGGGGTTTATAGCAATCAGCCCCAGCATTTT.

The chain employs TRBV30 and TRBJ2-7; D is perhaps TRBD1 (5 bases). Looked up from germline, CDR1 is GTSNPN and CDR2 is SVGIG (reference sequence). Deletions cut 7 bases from V and 6 bases from J, with 19 bases between. This CDR3 has 13 amino acids. The CDR3 is CASRVPAYFEQYF. The CDR3 nucleotides are TGTGCCTCCAGGGTGCCGGCCTACTTCGAGCAGTACTTC.

V is TRBV7-2 and J is TRBJ2-3; D remains ambiguous. This CDR3 has 16 residues. V was cut by 1 base and J by 0 bases, with 11 bases left in between. The V gene's germline CDR1 is SGHTA and CDR2 FQGNSA. The CDR3 DNA sequence: TGTGCCAGCAGCTTAGTTTCTTCCAGTAGCACAGATACGCAGTATTTT. Its translation is CASSLVSSSSTDTQYF. Full variable domain (remainder filled in from reference TRBV7-2 and TRBJ2-3): GAGVSQSPSNKVTEKGKDVELRCDPISGHTALYWYRQSLGQGLEFLIYFQGNSAPDKSGLPSDRFSAERTGGSVSTLTIQRTQQEDSAVYLCASSLVSSSSTDTQYFGPGTRLTVL.

The chain joins TRBV28 to TRBJ1-1; D uncertain. Germline CDR1 reads MDHEN; CDR2 reads SYDVKM. Trimming cost V 7 bases and J 5 bases, with 11 bases left between them. The CDR3 loop spans 12 amino acids. The CDR3 bases are TGTGCCAGCAAGGGAGGGTGGACTGAAGCTTTCTTT. It specifies CASKGGWTEAFF.

V is TRBV24-1 and J is TRBJ2-3; possible D gene TRBD2, 6 bases. Germline V gene sequence: CDR1 KGHDR, CDR2 SFDVKD. There are 15 residues in the CDR3. V lost 5 bases, J lost 1 base, and 12 bases lay in between. This CDR3 is CATSAGLMRTDTQYF. CDR3 DNA sequence: TGTGCCACCAGTGCGGGACTTATGCGCACAGATACGCAGTATTTT.

In its sample, this clone was seen once. This sequence joins TRBV2 and TRBJ1-6; the D is unclear. The germline gives CDR1 SNHLY, CDR2 FYNNEI. There are 13 residues in the CDR3. Trimming shortened V by 8 bases and J by 0 bases, and 5 bases separated the two germline ends. CDR3 protein: CASLSSYNSPLHF. CDR3 in DNA: TGTGCCAGCCTTAGCTCCTATAATTCACCCCTCCACTTT.

The V and J genes are TRBV4-1 and TRBJ2-5; TRBD1 might be the D (5 bases). Between the trimmed V and J ends, which lost 2 bases and 3 bases, there was a span of 7 bases. The CDR3 loop spans 13 amino acids. CDR1 and CDR2 from the germline V gene are MGHRA and YSYEKL. DNA for the CDR3: TGCGCCAGCAGCCAATCGACAGAAGAGACCCAGTACTTC. This gives the protein CASSQSTEETQYF.

The chain couples TRBV19 to TRBJ1-1, with D possibly TRBD1 on 6 matching bases. In germline, CDR1 is LNHDA, CDR2 SQIVND (reference sequence). This CDR3 has 15 residues. V was cut by 6 bases and J by 6 bases, with 20 bases left in between. CDR3 in amino acids: CASRFLRQDDAEAFF. The CDR3 bases are TGTGCCAGTAGATTTTTGCGACAGGACGATGCTGAAGCTTTCTTT.

The gene calls are TRBV4-3 and TRBJ2-7, with D possibly matching TRBD2 (5 bases). The length of the CDR3 is 14 residues. V was cut by 4 bases and J by 1 base, with 11 bases left in between. Germline V gene data show CDR1 as LGHNA and CDR2 as YSLEER. The CDR3 DNA sequence: TGCGCCAGCAGCCCAGGACTCGGTTCCTACGAGCAGTACTTC. Translating gives CASSPGLGSYEQYF.

This chain joins TRBV7-2 and TRBJ1-2; D perhaps matches TRBD1 (6 bases). V was clipped by 0 bases and J by 4 bases, with 15 bases between them. The CDR3 covers 16 residues. The germline gives CDR1 SGHTA, CDR2 FQGNSA. The CDR3 sequence is CASSLALGGQLYGYTF. The DNA of the CDR3 is TGTGCCAGCAGCTTAGCGCTTGGGGGCCAGCTCTATGGCTACACCTTC. Drawing the rest from reference TRBV7-2 and TRBJ1-2, the complete variable domain is GAGVSQSPSNKVTEKGKDVELRCDPISGHTALYWYRQSLGQGLEFLIYFQGNSAPDKSGLPSDRFSAERTGGSVSTLTIQRTQQEDSAVYLCASSLALGGQLYGYTFGSGTRLTVV.

The chain couples TRBV19 to TRBJ2-3, with 10 bases lining up with TRBD1. Germline CDR1 and CDR2: LNHDA and SQIVND (reference sequence). V was pared by 5 bases and J by 4 bases, with 6 bases of the junction left unmatched. CDR3 length: 15 amino acids. CDR3 in DNA: TGTGCCAGTAGTCGACAGGGGGCGCGACCAGATACGCAGTATTTT. Its translation: CASSRQGARPDTQYF.

The chain links TRBV3-1 (or the pseudogene TRBV3-2) to TRBJ1-5; D not resolved. This CDR3 is built from 15 residues. Germline CDR1 LGHDT, CDR2 YNNKEL (reference sequence). V lost 5 bases and J 8 bases, leaving 19 bases between the germline ends. The CDR3 DNA sequence: TGTGCCAGCAGCGCCACGTCTCGGGGTTCGGAGCCCCAGCATTTT. Translation gives CASSATSRGSEPQHF.

This sequence joins TRBV2 and TRBJ2-5; 8 bases agree with TRBD2. The germline V gene encodes CDR1 SNHLY and CDR2 FYNNEI. J gave up 7 bases and V 3 bases, and 7 bases lay outside the gene matches. This CDR3 spans 14 amino acids. CDR3 coding DNA: TGTGCCAGCAGTGACGGGGGGGGCGGTCGGACCCAGTACTTC. Its protein is CASSDGGGGRTQYF.

The genes are TRBV5-1 and TRBJ1-1; 8 nucleotides agree with TRBD1. Unmatched junction bases numbered 7, after V lost 4 bases and J lost 2 bases. The CDR3 sequence is 15 residues long. Per the germline V gene, CDR1 is SGHRS and CDR2 is YFSETQ. The CDR3 DNA sequence: TGCGCCAGCAGCACCCAGACAGGGGCAAACACTGAAGCTTTCTTT. This sequence encodes CASSTQTGANTEAFF.

The gene calls are TRBV18 and TRBJ1-2; D is possibly TRBD1 (5 bases). V was trimmed by 1 base and J by 12 bases, leaving 15 bases between them. This CDR3 has 13 residues. Germline CDR1 KGHSH, CDR2 LQKENI. CDR3 coding DNA: TGTGCCAGCTCACCACGAGGACCAGGGAGGAACACCTTC. It specifies CASSPRGPGRNTF.